The source of this T cell receptor (beta chain) is a study of CD8 T cells in ankylosing spondylitis. Turning to this clonotype: Its specificity is not known. One end of the junction varies from germline; a read error may be responsible.

Study-level findings and limits: Both synovial fluid and blood in reactive arthritis had previously been reported to carry some motif variants. In ankylosing spondylitis blood, a motif of fewer than 10 highly homologous TCR beta variants appeared characteristic. Researchers reportedly found disease-linked clones significantly enriched in matched ankylosing spondylitis synovial fluid.

The CDR3 length is 14 residues. Each CDR3 protein is one row after TCRdb ran MiXCR on the 5' RACE reads. The table records 500,000 to 650,000 distinct CDR3 sequences, 5.3% of them present only once. The rearrangement joins TRBV12-3 or TRBV12-4 to TRBJ1-6; 7 bases agree with TRBD1. This TCR was recovered from a male donor with ankylosing spondylitis. Sequencing was performed on blood, either unsorted or a sorted T cell fraction (not recorded which). Here the CDR3 DNA reads TGTGCCAGCAGCGGGGACAGCAATAATTCACCCCTCCGCTTT. Its translation: CASSGDSNNSPLRF.